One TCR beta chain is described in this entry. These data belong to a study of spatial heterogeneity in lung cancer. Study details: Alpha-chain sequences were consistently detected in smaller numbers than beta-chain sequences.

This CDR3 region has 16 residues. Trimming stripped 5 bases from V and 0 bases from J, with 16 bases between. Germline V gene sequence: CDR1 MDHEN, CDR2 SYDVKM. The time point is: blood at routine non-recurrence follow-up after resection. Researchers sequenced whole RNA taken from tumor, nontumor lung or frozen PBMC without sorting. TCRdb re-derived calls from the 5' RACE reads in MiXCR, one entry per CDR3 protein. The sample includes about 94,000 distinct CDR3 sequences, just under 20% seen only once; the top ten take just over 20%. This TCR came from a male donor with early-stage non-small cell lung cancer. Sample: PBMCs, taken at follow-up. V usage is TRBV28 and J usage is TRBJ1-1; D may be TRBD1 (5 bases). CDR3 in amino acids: CASSPRTGVMNTEAFF. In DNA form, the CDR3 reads TGTGCCAGCAGTCCCCGAACGGGGGTCATGAACACTGAAGCTTTCTTT. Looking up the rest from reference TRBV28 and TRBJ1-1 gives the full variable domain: DVKVTQSSRYLVKRTGEKVFLECVQDMDHENMFWYRQDPGLGLRLIYFSYDVKMKEKGDIPEGYSVSREKKERFSLILESASTNQTSMYLCASSPRTGVMNTEAFFGQGTRLTVV.